These 29 T cell receptor beta chains originate from one sample sequenced in a study of vaccination and CD4 T cells after COVID-19 (dated by TCRdb to the early 2020s). Their specific antigens are unknown. Library preparation used PCR. Data came from an Illumina iSeq 100. At the Johns Hopkins FTIC core, DNA from the cultured CD4+ T cells underwent TCR sequencing with the Oncomine TCR Beta short-read assay. In-frame beta chains were kept once TCRdb had trimmed the public reads at Q25 with fastp and called clones with MiXCR. Rows with one shared CDR3 protein collapse into an entry with the most common genes and DNA. The sample records some 8,900 distinct CDR3 sequences, about 50% of which are singletons. Under 13% of the sample is held by the ten biggest clonotypes. The sample's treatment or condition label is to be understood as: approximately 9-day PBMC culture with coronavirus spike peptide pools or control peptides (ViraFEST assay). CD4+ T cells from unexposed donors were collected before the COVID-19 pandemic (2011-2018).

The sample was CD4+ T cells from blood, cultured in vitro. These receptors were taken from a human donor in good health.

The chain joins TRBV20-1 to TRBJ1-2; D might be TRBD1 (5 bases). This CDR3 region has 13 residues. The germline gives CDR1 DFQATT, CDR2 SNEGSKA (reference sequence). V was pared by 6 bases and J by 1 base, with 12 bases between. CDR3 coding DNA: TGCAGTGCCGGGGGATACCTTAACTATGGCTACACCTTC. Its translation: CSAGGYLNYGYTF.

The chain carries TRBV20-1 and TRBJ2-3; no firm D call. The V and J ends lost 0 bases and 4 bases respectively, with 17 bases between them. CDR1 DFQATT and CDR2 SNEGSKA come from the germline V gene (reference sequence). The CDR3 is 16 amino acids. The DNA of the CDR3 is TGCAGTGCTAGAGATCGAAGGCTAGAGGCCTCAGATACGCAGTATTTT. It specifies CSARDRRLEASDTQYF.

V and J are TRBV7-8 and TRBJ1-5; D ambiguous. The CDR3 has 14 residues. Trimming stripped 0 bases from V and 6 bases from J, with 9 bases between. The germline V gene encodes CDR1 SGHVS and CDR2 FQNEAQ. Here the CDR3 DNA reads TGTGCCAGCAGCTTAGCCGAACAGTCTCAGCCCCAGCATTTT. Amino acids: CASSLAEQSQPQHF.

The chain joins TRBV7-2 to TRBJ2-7, with 12 bases aligning to TRBD2. J was trimmed by 6 bases and V by 7 bases; bases with no gene match: 13. CDR3 length equals 16 residues. Germline V gives CDR1 SGHTA, CDR2 FQGNSA. Written as DNA, the CDR3 is TGTGCCAGCACCCTACGGGAGCTAGCGGGGGGGCGCGAGCAGTACTTC. It is translated as CASTLRELAGGREQYF. The full variable domain, its missing parts supplied by reference TRBV7-2 and TRBJ2-7, is GAGVSQSPSNKVTEKGKDVELRCDPISGHTALYWYRQSLGQGLEFLIYFQGNSAPDKSGLPSDRFSAERTGGSVSTLTIQRTQQEDSAVYLCASTLRELAGGREQYFGPGTRLTVT.

The rearrangement links TRBV11-3 to TRBJ1-1; TRBD1 might be the D (5 bases). The CDR3 is 14 amino acids. V gave up 1 base and J gave up 5 bases, with 11 bases separating them. CDR1 is SGHNT and CDR2 is YENEEA in the germline V gene. For the CDR3, the DNA is TGTGCCAGCAGCTTAGCAGGGCCCGGGACTGAAGCTTTCTTT. The encoded protein is CASSLAGPGTEAFF. Full variable domain (remainder filled in from reference TRBV11-3 and TRBJ1-1): EAGVVQSPRYKIIEKKQPVAFWCNPISGHNTLYWYLQNLGQGPELLIRYENEEAVDDSQLPKDRFSAERLKGVDSTLKIQPAELGDSAVYLCASSLAGPGTEAFFGQGTRLTVV.

This clonotype was seen a handful of times. The chain carries TRBV6-1 and TRBJ2-7; tentatively, D is TRBD1 (6 bases). This CDR3 comprises 13 residues. Trimming stripped 7 bases from V and 1 base from J, with 11 bases between. From germline, CDR1 is MNHNS and CDR2 SASEGT. In nucleotides, the CDR3 is TGTGCCAGCAAGGCAGGGGCGTCCTACGAGCAGTACTTC. Amino acid sequence: CASKAGASYEQYF.

V gene TRBV7-2 combines with J gene TRBJ1-2; no firm D call. The CDR3 is 14 amino acids. The V and J ends lost 7 bases and 4 bases respectively, with 16 bases between them. Germline V gene data show CDR1 as SGHTA and CDR2 as FQGNSA. CDR3 protein: CASISLGRAYGYTF. DNA for the CDR3: TGTGCCAGCATATCCCTCGGGAGGGCCTATGGCTACACCTTC.

This clonotype was observed a handful of times. This chain joins TRBV12-3 or TRBV12-4 and TRBJ1-1; D not resolved. Deletions cut 1 base from V and 0 bases from J, with 12 bases between. The CDR3 extends over 16 amino acids. The CDR3 is CASSLVRATMNTEAFF. The CDR3 nucleotides read TGTGCCAGCAGTTTAGTTCGTGCAACCATGAACACTGAAGCTTTCTTT.

In DNA, the CDR3 is TGTGCCATCAGTGAAGCGGACAGGTCGAGCCTAGTCACCTTC. Protein product: CAISEADRSSLVTF. The chain links TRBV10-3 to TRBJ1-2, with TRBD1 matching over 7 bases. Trimming removed 3 bases from V and 13 bases from J; junction bases left unmatched: 14. Per germline, CDR1 ENHRY and CDR2 SYGVKD. The CDR3 extends over 14 amino acids.

The chain has TRBV5-1 and TRBJ1-2; possibly TRBD1 for D (6 bases). The CDR3 extends over 15 amino acids. Per germline, CDR1 SGHRS and CDR2 YFSETQ. Trimming stripped 2 bases from V and 2 bases from J, with 13 bases between. For the CDR3, the DNA is TGCGCCAGCAGCTTCGCTATACAGGGAAACTATGGCTACACCTTC. Amino acid sequence: CASSFAIQGNYGYTF.

The V gene is TRBV20-1, the J gene TRBJ2-1, with D hard to call. CDR3 length: 13 amino acids. V lost 3 bases and J 7 bases, leaving 13 bases between the germline ends. The V gene's germline CDR1 is DFQATT and CDR2 SNEGSKA (reference sequence). The CDR3 loop reads CSASIVAGNEQFF. In nucleotides, the CDR3 is TGCAGTGCTAGTATAGTAGCCGGGAATGAGCAGTTCTTC.

This clonotype was observed a few times. The V gene is TRBV10-3, the J gene TRBJ1-1, with D perhaps TRBD1 (5 bases). Trimming shortened V by 4 bases and J by 1 base, and 13 bases separated the two germline ends. Germline loops: CDR1 ENHRY, CDR2 SYGVKD. The CDR3 consists of 15 residues. CDR3: CAISGFGTGNTEAFF. CDR3 nucleotide sequence: TGTGCCATCAGTGGGTTCGGGACGGGGAACACTGAAGCTTTCTTT.

The J gene is TRBJ1-1, the V gene TRBV6-1, with D unresolved. The CDR3 consists of 10 residues. Trimming pared 4 bases from V and 12 bases from J, leaving 9 bases between. Germline-derived CDR1 and CDR2 are MNHNS and SASEGT. The CDR3 nucleotides read TGTGCCAGCAGTGCTTTGATACCTTTCTTT. Residues: CASSALIPFF.

The chain joins TRBV19 to TRBJ2-1, with a possible D match to TRBD1 (6 bases). The germline CDR1 and CDR2 sequences are LNHDA and SQIVND (reference sequence). The CDR3 has 15 amino acids. Trimming removed 6 bases at V and 4 bases at J, with 16 bases between. CDR3 sequence reads: CASSDQQGRYNEQFF. The CDR3 DNA reads as TGTGCCAGTAGCGACCAACAGGGAAGATACAATGAGCAGTTCTTC.

The rearrangement links TRBV7-9 to TRBJ2-5, with 9 bases matching TRBD2. This CDR3 contains 17 residues. The junction had 10 bases not matched to a gene; V was cut back by 4 bases and J by 1 base. From germline, CDR1 is SEHNR and CDR2 FQNEAQ (reference sequence). The CDR3 region is CASSSALSSGGQETQYF. The CDR3 DNA sequence: TGTGCCAGCAGCTCCGCCCTGAGTAGCGGGGGCCAAGAGACCCAGTACTTC.

This sequence joins TRBV25-1 and TRBJ1-4, with a tentative D call TRBD1 (6 bases). V was clipped by 7 bases and J by 6 bases, with 12 bases between them. The germline gives CDR1 MGHDK, CDR2 SYGVNS. The CDR3 runs to 13 residues. CDR3 amino acids: CASKQGGDEKLFF. The CDR3 DNA is TGTGCCAGCAAACAGGGTGGCGATGAAAAACTGTTTTTT.

For this clonotype: One end of the junction is discordant with germline, which a read error may explain. The CDR3 DNA reads TGTGCCAGTAGTCTTATACCGAGCAATCAGCTCCAGCATTTT. This gives the protein CASSLIPSNQLQHF. The chain joins TRBV19 to TRBJ1-5; D remains unclear. CDR1 LNHDA and CDR2 SQIVND come from the germline V gene (reference sequence). The CDR3 consists of 14 residues.

There are a few counts of this clonotype. The CDR3, as DNA: TGTGCCAGCAGCTTAGACTCACAGGGTAGCACTGAAGCTTTCTTT. This encodes CASSLDSQGSTEAFF. The chain uses TRBV7-9 and TRBJ1-1, with D perhaps matching TRBD1 (6 bases). Trimming left V 1 base short and J 4 bases short, with 13 bases between. CDR1 and CDR2 from the germline V gene are SEHNR and FQNEAQ (reference sequence). This CDR3 region has 15 residues.

This clonotype was found once. V and J are TRBV2 and TRBJ2-3, with TRBD1 as a possible D gene (7 bases). The germline CDR1 and CDR2 sequences are SNHLY and FYNNEI. V was pared by 6 bases and J by 3 bases, with 13 bases between. This CDR3 spans 14 amino acids. The CDR3 here is CASRGRGVTDTQYF. The CDR3, as DNA: TGTGCCAGCAGGGGCAGGGGGGTTACAGATACGCAGTATTTT.

The sample holds a few counts of this clonotype. The chain recombines TRBV6-5 with TRBJ1-2; 7 bases fit TRBD1. This CDR3 has 14 amino acids. The germline V gene has CDR1 MNHEY and CDR2 SVGAGI. V lost 5 bases to trimming and J lost 2 bases; unmatched junction nucleotides: 5. CDR3 nucleotide sequence: TGTGCCAGCAGTCACCCGACAGGGAACTATGGCTACACCTTC. As protein: CASSHPTGNYGYTF.

This clonotype appeared a few times. V and J are TRBV20-1 and TRBJ1-5, with D tentatively TRBD1 (5 bases). Trimming shortened V by 4 bases and J by 3 bases, and 10 bases separated the two germline ends. The germline V gene encodes CDR1 DFQATT and CDR2 SNEGSKA (reference sequence). The CDR3 consists of 13 residues. The CDR3 is CSATEGDNQPQHF. The CDR3 DNA follows: TGCAGTGCTACTGAAGGGGACAATCAGCCCCAGCATTTT.

Only a few counts were recorded for this clonotype. This chain uses TRBV5-1 with TRBJ1-2; no firm D call. Deletions cut 4 bases from V and 14 bases from J, with 18 bases between. Germline values: CDR1 SGHRS, CDR2 YFSETQ. CDR3 length equals 12 residues. CDR3 in amino acids: CASSPSGPLMTF. CDR3 DNA: TGCGCCAGCAGCCCAAGTGGTCCCCTGATGACCTTC.

This clonotype was counted once. This chain joins TRBV7-8 and TRBJ1-3, with D possibly TRBD1 on 6 matching bases. Trimming stripped 5 bases from V and 0 bases from J, with 14 bases between. CDR3 size: 16 residues. CDR1 is SGHVS and CDR2 is FQNEAQ in the germline V gene. CDR3 nucleotides: TGTGCCAGCAGCCGTAGTGGACAGCACTCTGGAAACACCATATATTTT. Amino acids: CASSRSGQHSGNTIYF.

The chain recombines TRBV7-8 with TRBJ2-7; D may be TRBD1 or TRBD2 (6 bases each). Trimming cost V 7 bases and J 4 bases, with 26 bases left between them. This CDR3 is 17 amino acids long. Germline lookup yields CDR1 SGHVS and CDR2 FQNEAQ. The CDR3 coding sequence is TGTGCCAGCACCCCATTGACAGGAGGGGGTAATTTTTACGAGCAGTACTTC. Encoded protein: CASTPLTGGGNFYEQYF.

The rearrangement links TRBV30 to TRBJ2-5; a weak D match, TRBD1 (6 bases). Germline V lookup: CDR1 GTSNPN, CDR2 SVGIG (reference sequence). The CDR3 sequence is 15 residues long. V was trimmed by 5 bases and J by 1 base, leaving 17 bases between them. For the CDR3, the DNA is TGTGCCTGGGCGGTAGGCAGGGGCTTCCAAGAGACCCAGTACTTC. Translation gives CAWAVGRGFQETQYF. The full variable domain, with the rest looked up from reference TRBV30 and TRBJ2-5, is SQTIHQWPATLVQPVGSPLSLECTVEGTSNPNLYWYRQAAGRGLQLLFYSVGIGQISSEVPQNLSASRPQDRQFILSSKKLLLSDSGFYLCAWAVGRGFQETQYFGPGTRLLVL.

The chain recombines TRBV7-6 with TRBJ2-7; D unresolved. Trimming removed 3 bases at V and 1 base at J, with 7 bases between. The germline V gene encodes CDR1 SGHVS and CDR2 FNYEAQ. The length of the CDR3 is 13 residues. CDR3 in amino acids: CASSFAESYEQYF. Written as DNA, the CDR3 is TGTGCCAGCAGCTTTGCGGAGTCCTACGAGCAGTACTTC. Variable domain in full (rest from reference TRBV7-6 and TRBJ2-7): GAGVSQSPRYKVTKRGQDVALRCDPISGHVSLYWYRQALGQGPEFLTYFNYEAQQDKSGLPNDRFSAERPEGSISTLTIQRTEQRDSAMYRCASSFAESYEQYFGPGTRLTVT.

Turning to this clonotype: Mismatch with germline at one junction end may stem from a read error. The chain joins TRBV7-6 to TRBJ2-7; 7 positions agree with TRBD1. This CDR3 spans 13 amino acids. CDR1 is SGHVS and CDR2 is FNYEAQ in the germline V gene. The CDR3 reads CAGSHRGSYEQYF. The CDR3 nucleotides are TGTGCCGGCAGCCACAGGGGATCCTACGAGCAGTACTTC.

V and J are TRBV10-2 and TRBJ2-5; TRBD2 agrees at 14 bases. CDR1 is WSHSY, CDR2 SAAADI, per germline. The CDR3 loop spans 18 amino acids. V trimming: 6 bases; J trimming: 4 bases; junction bases outside the gene matches: 13. The DNA for the CDR3 is TGCGCCAGCAGAACCGGGACTAGCGGGAGAAGGGTAGGAGAGACCCAGTACTTC. It is translated as CASRTGTSGRRVGETQYF.

CDR3 region: CASSSTSAGTDTQYF. The CDR3 DNA follows: TGTGCCAGCAGCTCGACTAGCGCGGGCACAGATACGCAGTATTTT. The chain links TRBV7-2 to TRBJ2-3, with 8 positions matching TRBD2. Germline trimming cut 4 bases from V and 1 base from J; bases unmatched to any gene: 4. CDR1 is SGHTA, CDR2 FQGNSA, per germline. The CDR3 spans 15 residues.